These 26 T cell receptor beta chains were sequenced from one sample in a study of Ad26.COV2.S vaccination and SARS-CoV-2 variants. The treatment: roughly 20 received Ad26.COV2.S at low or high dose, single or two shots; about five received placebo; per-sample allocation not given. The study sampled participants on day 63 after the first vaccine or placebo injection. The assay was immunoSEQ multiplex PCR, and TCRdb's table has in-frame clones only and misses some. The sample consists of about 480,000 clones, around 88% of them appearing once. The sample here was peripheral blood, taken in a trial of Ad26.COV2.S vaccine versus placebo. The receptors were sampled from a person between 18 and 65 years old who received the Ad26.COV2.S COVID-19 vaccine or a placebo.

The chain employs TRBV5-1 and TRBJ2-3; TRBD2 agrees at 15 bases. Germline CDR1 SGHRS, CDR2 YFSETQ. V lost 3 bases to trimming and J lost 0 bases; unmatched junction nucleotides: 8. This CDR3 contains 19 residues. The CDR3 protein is CASSSGLAGGLPSTDTQYF. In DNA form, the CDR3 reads TGCGCCAGCAGCTCGGGACTAGCGGGAGGACTCCCGAGCACAGATACGCAGTATTTT.

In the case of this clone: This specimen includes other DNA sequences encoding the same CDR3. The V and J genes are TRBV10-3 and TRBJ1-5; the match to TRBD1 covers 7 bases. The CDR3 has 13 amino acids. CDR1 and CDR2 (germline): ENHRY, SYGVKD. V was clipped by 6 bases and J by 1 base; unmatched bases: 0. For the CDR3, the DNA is TGTGCCATCAGACAGGGGAGCAATCAGCCCCAGCATTTT. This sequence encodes CAIRQGSNQPQHF.

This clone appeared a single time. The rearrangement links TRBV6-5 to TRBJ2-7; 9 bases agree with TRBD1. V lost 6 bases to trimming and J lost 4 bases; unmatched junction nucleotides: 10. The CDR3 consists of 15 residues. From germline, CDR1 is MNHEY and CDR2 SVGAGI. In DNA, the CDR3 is TGTGCCAGCAGCGAGCCGGGACAGGGAAGGTACGAGCAGTACTTC. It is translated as CASSEPGQGRYEQYF.

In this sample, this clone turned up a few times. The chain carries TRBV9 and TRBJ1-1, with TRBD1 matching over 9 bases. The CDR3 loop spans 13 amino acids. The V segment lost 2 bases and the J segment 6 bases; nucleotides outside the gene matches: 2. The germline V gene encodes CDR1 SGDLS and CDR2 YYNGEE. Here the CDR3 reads CASSVTGGSEAFF. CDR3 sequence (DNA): TGTGCCAGCAGCGTTACAGGGGGCTCTGAAGCTTTCTTT.

CDR3 nucleotides: TGTGCCAGCAGTGAAATACGGGGGAACTACAATGAGCAGTTCTTC. Its protein product is CASSEIRGNYNEQFF. The V call is TRBV2, the J call TRBJ2-1; weak D call: TRBD2 (6 bases). The ends were cut back, 2 bases at V and 3 bases at J, with 11 bases in the middle. Germline V gene data show CDR1 as SNHLY and CDR2 as FYNNEI. This CDR3 spans 15 amino acids.

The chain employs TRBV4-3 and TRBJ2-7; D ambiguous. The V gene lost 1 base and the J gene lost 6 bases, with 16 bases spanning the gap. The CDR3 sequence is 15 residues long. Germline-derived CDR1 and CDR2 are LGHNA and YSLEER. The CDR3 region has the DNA TGCGCCAGCAGCCAAGTTCGGGCCCAACCGGTCGAGCAGTACTTC. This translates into CASSQVRAQPVEQYF.

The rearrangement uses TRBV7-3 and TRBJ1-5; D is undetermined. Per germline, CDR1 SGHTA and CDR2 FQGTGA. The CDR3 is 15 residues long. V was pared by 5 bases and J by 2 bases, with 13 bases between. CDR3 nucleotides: TGTGCCAGCAGCCACAAGTCGTTTTGCAATCAGCCCCAGCATTTT. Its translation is CASSHKSFCNQPQHF. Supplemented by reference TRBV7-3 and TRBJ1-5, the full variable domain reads GAGVSQTPSNKVTEKGKYVELRCDPISGHTALYWYRQSLGQGPEFLIYFQGTGAADDSGLPNDRFFAVRPEGSVSTLKIQRTERGDSAVYLCASSHKSFCNQPQHFGDGTRLSIL.

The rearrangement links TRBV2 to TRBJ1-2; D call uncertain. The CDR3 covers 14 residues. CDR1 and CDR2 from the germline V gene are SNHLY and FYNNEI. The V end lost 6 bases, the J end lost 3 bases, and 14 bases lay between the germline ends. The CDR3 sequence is CASSADRIDYGYTF. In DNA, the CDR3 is TGTGCCAGCAGCGCCGACCGAATTGACTATGGCTACACCTTC.

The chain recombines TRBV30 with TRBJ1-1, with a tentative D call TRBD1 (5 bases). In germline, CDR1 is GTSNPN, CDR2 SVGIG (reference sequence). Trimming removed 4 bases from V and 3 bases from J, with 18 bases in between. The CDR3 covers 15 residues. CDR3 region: CAWIMGRVRDTEAFF. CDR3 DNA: TGTGCCTGGATAATGGGCAGGGTGAGGGACACTGAAGCTTTCTTT.

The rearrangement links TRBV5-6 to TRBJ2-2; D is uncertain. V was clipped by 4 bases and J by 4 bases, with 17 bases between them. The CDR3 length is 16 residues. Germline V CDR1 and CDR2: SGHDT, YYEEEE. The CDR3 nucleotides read TGTGCCAGCAGCCGTGTTTCGGCGGTCCTCACCGGGGAGCTGTTTTTT. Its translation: CASSRVSAVLTGELFF.

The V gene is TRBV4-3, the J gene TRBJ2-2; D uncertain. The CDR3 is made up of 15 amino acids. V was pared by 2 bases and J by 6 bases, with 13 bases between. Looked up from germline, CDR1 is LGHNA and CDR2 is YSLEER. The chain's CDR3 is CASSQIADGPGELFF. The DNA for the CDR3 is TGCGCCAGCAGCCAAATTGCCGACGGGCCCGGGGAGCTGTTTTTT.

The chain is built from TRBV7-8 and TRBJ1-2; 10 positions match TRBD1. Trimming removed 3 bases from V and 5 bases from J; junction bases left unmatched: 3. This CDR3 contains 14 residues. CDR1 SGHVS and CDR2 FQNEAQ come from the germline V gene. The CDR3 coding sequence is TGTGCCAGCAGCTTTCGGACAGGGGGTTATGGCTACACCTTC. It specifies CASSFRTGGYGYTF.

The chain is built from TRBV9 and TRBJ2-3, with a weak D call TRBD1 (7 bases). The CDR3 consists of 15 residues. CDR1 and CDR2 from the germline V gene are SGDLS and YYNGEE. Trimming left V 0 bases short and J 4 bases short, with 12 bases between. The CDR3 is CASSVGTGEADTQYF. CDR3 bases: TGTGCCAGCAGCGTAGGAACAGGGGAGGCAGATACGCAGTATTTT.

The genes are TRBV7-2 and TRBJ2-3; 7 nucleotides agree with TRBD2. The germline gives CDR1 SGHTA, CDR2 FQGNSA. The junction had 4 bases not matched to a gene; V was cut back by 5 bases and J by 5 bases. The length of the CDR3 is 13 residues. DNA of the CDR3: TGTGCCAGCAGCCGGGGGGTTGTAGATACGCAGTATTTT. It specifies CASSRGVVDTQYF.

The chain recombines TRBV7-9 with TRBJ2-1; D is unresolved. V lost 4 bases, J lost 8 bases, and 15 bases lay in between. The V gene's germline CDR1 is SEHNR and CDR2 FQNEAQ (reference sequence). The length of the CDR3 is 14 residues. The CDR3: CASSSLGKSDEQFF. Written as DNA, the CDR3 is TGTGCCAGCAGCTCGCTAGGGAAGAGCGATGAGCAGTTCTTC.

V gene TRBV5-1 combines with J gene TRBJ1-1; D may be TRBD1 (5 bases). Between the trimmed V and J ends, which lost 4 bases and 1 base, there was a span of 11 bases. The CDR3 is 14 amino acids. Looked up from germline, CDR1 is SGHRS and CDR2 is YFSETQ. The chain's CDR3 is CASSPATANTEAFF. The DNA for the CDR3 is TGCGCCAGCAGCCCAGCGACAGCGAACACTGAAGCTTTCTTT.

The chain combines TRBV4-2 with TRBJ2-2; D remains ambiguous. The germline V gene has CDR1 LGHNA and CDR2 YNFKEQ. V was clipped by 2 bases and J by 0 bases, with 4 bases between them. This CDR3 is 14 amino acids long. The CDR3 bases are TGTGCCAGCAGCCAACTAGCGAACACCGGGGAGCTGTTTTTT. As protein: CASSQLANTGELFF.

CDR3 amino acids: CASSLAYRGRNTEAFF. The CDR3 DNA is TGTGCCAGCAGCTTAGCCTACAGGGGGCGGAACACTGAAGCTTTCTTT. The rearrangement links TRBV7-8 to TRBJ1-1; 9 bases align to TRBD1. The CDR3 has 16 residues. CDR1 SGHVS and CDR2 FQNEAQ come from the germline V gene. The V segment lost 0 bases and the J segment 1 base; nucleotides outside the gene matches: 3.

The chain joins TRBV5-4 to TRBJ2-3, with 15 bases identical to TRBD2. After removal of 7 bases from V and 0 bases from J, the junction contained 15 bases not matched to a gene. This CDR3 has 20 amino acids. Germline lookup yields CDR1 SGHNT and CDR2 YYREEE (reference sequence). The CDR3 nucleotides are TGTGCCAGCTCCGGAGGTCGGGGACTAGCGGGAGGTTGGAGCACAGATACGCAGTATTTT. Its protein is CASSGGRGLAGGWSTDTQYF. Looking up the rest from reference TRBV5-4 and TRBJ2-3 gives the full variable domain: ETGVTQSPTHLIKTRGQQVTLRCSSQSGHNTVSWYQQALGQGPQFIFQYYREEENGRGNFPPRFSGLQFPNYSSELNVNALELDDSALYLCASSGGRGLAGGWSTDTQYFGPGTRLTVL.

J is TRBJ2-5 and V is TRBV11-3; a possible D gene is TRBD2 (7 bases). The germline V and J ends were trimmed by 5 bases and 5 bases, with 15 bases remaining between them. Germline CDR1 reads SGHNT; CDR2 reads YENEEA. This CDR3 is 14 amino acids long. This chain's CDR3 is CASSARRGAETQYF. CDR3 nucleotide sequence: TGTGCCAGCAGCGCCCGTCGGGGGGCGGAGACCCAGTACTTC.

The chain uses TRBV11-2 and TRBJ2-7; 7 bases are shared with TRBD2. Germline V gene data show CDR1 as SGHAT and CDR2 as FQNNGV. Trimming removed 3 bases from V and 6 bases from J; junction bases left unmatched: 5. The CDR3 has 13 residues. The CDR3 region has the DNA TGTGCCAGCAGCTTCGGGACTATTGCCGAGCAGTACTTC. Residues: CASSFGTIAEQYF.

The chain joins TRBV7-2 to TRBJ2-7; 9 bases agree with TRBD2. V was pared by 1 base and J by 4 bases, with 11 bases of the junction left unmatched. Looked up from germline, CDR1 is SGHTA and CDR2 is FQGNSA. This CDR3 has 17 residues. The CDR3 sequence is CASSLGLAGRTQYEQYF. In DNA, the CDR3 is TGTGCCAGCAGCTTAGGGCTAGCGGGACGGACGCAGTACGAGCAGTACTTC.

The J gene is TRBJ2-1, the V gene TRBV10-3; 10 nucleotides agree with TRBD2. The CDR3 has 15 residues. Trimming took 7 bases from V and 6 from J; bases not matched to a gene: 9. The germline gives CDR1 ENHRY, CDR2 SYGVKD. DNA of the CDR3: TGTGCCATCACGATCACAAGCGGGAGGGCCAATGAGCAGTTCTTC. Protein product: CAITITSGRANEQFF.

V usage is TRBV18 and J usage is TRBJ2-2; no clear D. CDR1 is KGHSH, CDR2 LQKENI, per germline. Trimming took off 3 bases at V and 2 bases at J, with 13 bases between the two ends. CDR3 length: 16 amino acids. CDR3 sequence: CASSPSIAINTGELFF. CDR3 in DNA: TGTGCCAGCTCACCGTCAATAGCAATCAACACCGGGGAGCTGTTTTTT.

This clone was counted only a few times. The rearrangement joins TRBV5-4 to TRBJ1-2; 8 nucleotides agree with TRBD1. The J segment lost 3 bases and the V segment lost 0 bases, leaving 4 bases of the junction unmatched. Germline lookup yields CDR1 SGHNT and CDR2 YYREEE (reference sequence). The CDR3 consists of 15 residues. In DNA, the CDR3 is TGTGCCAGCAGCTTGGTCGGACAGGGACACTATGGCTACACCTTC. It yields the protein CASSLVGQGHYGYTF.

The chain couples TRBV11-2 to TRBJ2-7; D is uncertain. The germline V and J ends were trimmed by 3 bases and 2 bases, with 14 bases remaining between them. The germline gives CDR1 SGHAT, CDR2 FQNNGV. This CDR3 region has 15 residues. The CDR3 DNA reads TGTGCCAGCAGCTTGAGTTACGGAGCGCCCTACGAGCAGTACTTC. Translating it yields CASSLSYGAPYEQYF. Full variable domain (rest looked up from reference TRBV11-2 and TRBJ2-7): EAGVAQSPRYKIIEKRQSVAFWCNPISGHATLYWYQQILGQGPKLLIQFQNNGVVDDSQLPKDRFSAERLKGVDSTLKIQPAKLEDSAVYLCASSLSYGAPYEQYFGPGTRLTVT.